The 32 T cell receptor beta chains given below trace back to one sample, sequenced in a study of shared clonotypes between healthy human individuals. Clones were sequenced by immunoSEQ multiplex PCR, and TCRdb holds only the in-frame ones, with some missing. Of 2,500,000 or so clones in the sample, less than 95% were seen once. The specimen sequenced was naive CD4+ T cells from PBMCs. Subset given: CD45RA+ positively selected. The receptors originated from a young man in good health. Some clones in this sample may be carry-over from other donors' samples.

The gene calls are TRBV6-1 and TRBJ1-2, with D perhaps TRBD1 (5 bases). The CDR3 runs 15 residues. Germline CDR1 MNHNS, CDR2 SASEGT. Trimming removed 5 bases from V and 3 bases from J, with 16 bases in between. CDR3 loop: CASSLGTQGDYGYTF. The CDR3 DNA follows: TGTGCCAGCAGTCTGGGGACCCAAGGGGACTATGGCTACACCTTC.

This sequence joins TRBV30 and TRBJ2-6, with 7 bases aligning to TRBD2. CDR3 size: 17 residues. The germline CDR1 and CDR2 sequences are GTSNPN and SVGIG (reference sequence). With V trimmed by 5 bases and J by 0 bases, 10 bases remained unmatched. The CDR3 bases are TGTGCCTGGGGACGGGGGGTCCTTCTCTCTGGGGCCAACGTCCTGACTTTC. As protein: CAWGRGVLLSGANVLTF.

This rearrangement joins TRBV6-1 to TRBJ2-2; the match to TRBD1 covers 9 bases. This CDR3 is 14 amino acids long. CDR1 MNHNS and CDR2 SASEGT come from the germline V gene. Trimming at V came to 6 bases and at J to 5 bases, leaving 4 bases not matched to a gene. The CDR3 loop is CASSGTGSTGELFF. CDR3 nucleotides: TGTGCCAGCAGCGGGACAGGGAGTACCGGGGAGCTGTTTTTT.

V gene TRBV5-1 combines with J gene TRBJ2-4; 9 positions match TRBD1. Germline CDR1 and CDR2: SGHRS and YFSETQ. The trim removed 4 bases at V and 10 bases at J, leaving 9 bases unmatched. The CDR3 spans 14 residues. The CDR3 spells CASSLRTGENIQYF. CDR3 bases: TGCGCCAGCAGCCTAAGGACAGGGGAGAATATTCAGTACTTC.

The gene calls are TRBV30 and TRBJ1-6; weak D call: TRBD1 (6 bases). Germline assignment: CDR1 GTSNPN and CDR2 SVGIG (reference sequence). The CDR3 has 14 residues. V was clipped by 8 bases and J by 5 bases, with 16 bases between them. As DNA, the CDR3 is TGTGCCAGAAATCAACAGGGAAATAATTCACCCCTCCACTTT. This gives the protein CARNQQGNNSPLHF.

A single count supports this clone. The chain is built from TRBV4-2 and TRBJ1-2; D ambiguous. The V and J ends lost 2 bases and 7 bases respectively, with 23 bases between them. CDR1 LGHNA and CDR2 YNFKEQ come from the germline V gene. The CDR3 contains 17 residues. The CDR3, as DNA: TGTGCCAGCAGCCAACCCGACGGAGTAAACCCATTGTTTGGCTACACCTTC. Its translation is CASSQPDGVNPLFGYTF.

The V and J genes are TRBV19 and TRBJ2-4; TRBD1 is a possible D gene (6 bases). Germline-derived CDR1 and CDR2 are LNHDA and SQIVND (reference sequence). CDR3 length: 15 amino acids. V was clipped by 4 bases and J by 1 base, with 11 bases between them. DNA of the CDR3: TGTGCCAGTAGTACACTCCAGGGGGCCAAAAACATTCAGTACTTC. Residues: CASSTLQGAKNIQYF.

In its sample, this clone was seen once. The chain couples TRBV5-1 to TRBJ2-5; TRBD1 matches 7 bases. The germline V gene encodes CDR1 SGHRS and CDR2 YFSETQ. This CDR3 is 14 amino acids long. Losses at the gene ends were 4 bases for V and 4 bases for J; bases not matched to a gene: 7. CDR3 amino acids: CASSAQGPGETQYF. The CDR3 coding sequence is TGCGCCAGCAGCGCACAGGGGCCGGGAGAGACCCAGTACTTC. Variable domain in full (rest from reference TRBV5-1 and TRBJ2-5): KAGVTQTPRYLIKTRGQQVTLSCSPISGHRSVSWYQQTPGQGLQFLFEYFSETQRNKGNFPGRFSGRQFSNSRSEMNVSTLELGDSALYLCASSAQGPGETQYFGPGTRLLVL.

The chain couples TRBV9 to TRBJ2-7, with D perhaps matching TRBD2 (6 bases). The CDR3 spans 16 residues. In germline, CDR1 is SGDLS, CDR2 YYNGEE. Between the trimmed V and J ends, which lost 4 bases and 5 bases, there was a span of 22 bases. The CDR3 coding sequence is TGTGCCAGCAGCCCCCAGGCGGGTGTGCCGGGGGACGAGCAGTACTTC. Amino acid sequence: CASSPQAGVPGDEQYF.

This chain links TRBV6-5 with TRBJ2-3, with 9 bases lining up with TRBD1. Trimming removed 6 bases from V and 3 bases from J; junction bases left unmatched: 7. This CDR3 is 15 amino acids long. Germline loops: CDR1 MNHEY, CDR2 SVGAGI. The CDR3 region has the DNA TGTGCCAGCAGAAAACAGGGGGCAAGAACAGATACGCAGTATTTT. Encoded protein: CASRKQGARTDTQYF.

The table lists this clone with a few counts. V usage is TRBV6-6 and J usage is TRBJ1-1; TRBD1 is a possible D gene (5 bases). The CDR3 has 15 amino acids. Trimming took off 0 bases at V and 5 bases at J, with 13 bases between the two ends. Germline CDR1 is MNHNY and CDR2 is SVGAGI (reference sequence). The CDR3, as DNA: TGTGCCAGCAGTTACTCGACGGGGGAGGGTACTGAAGCTTTCTTT. This translates into CASSYSTGEGTEAFF.

This chain uses TRBV4-1 with TRBJ1-1, with TRBD1 matching over 7 bases. The CDR3 consists of 15 residues. CDR1 and CDR2 from the germline V gene are MGHRA and YSYEKL. V lost 1 base to trimming and J lost 5 bases; unmatched junction nucleotides: 7. DNA for the CDR3: TGCGCCAGCAGCCAAGGACAGGGCGTCATAACTGAAGCTTTCTTT. Protein product: CASSQGQGVITEAFF.

J is TRBJ2-4 and V is TRBV14; a weak D match, TRBD1 (5 bases). The CDR3 runs 15 residues. V lost 3 bases and J 0 bases, leaving 9 bases between the germline ends. The germline CDR1 and CDR2 sequences are SGHDN and FVKESK. The CDR3: CASSQQGSAKNIQYF. For the CDR3, the DNA is TGTGCCAGCAGCCAGCAGGGTTCAGCCAAAAACATTCAGTACTTC.

Concerning this clone: Additional DNA sequences in this sample encode the identical CDR3. The chain uses TRBV7-2 and TRBJ1-5; 7 bases agree with TRBD1. The CDR3 length is 14 residues. Germline lookup yields CDR1 SGHTA and CDR2 FQGNSA. Losses at the gene ends were 5 bases for V and 4 bases for J; bases not matched to a gene: 5. CDR3 sequence: CASSQTGLNQPQHF. The CDR3 nucleotides read TGTGCCAGCAGCCAGACAGGGCTAAATCAGCCCCAGCATTTT.

The V gene is TRBV7-2, the J gene TRBJ2-1, with D unresolved. Trimming took off 3 bases at V and 3 bases at J, with 12 bases between the two ends. CDR1 is SGHTA and CDR2 is FQGNSA in the germline V gene. The CDR3 runs to 15 residues. CDR3 coding DNA: TGTGCCAGCAGCTTCCAATCAACCTACTACAATGAGCAGTTCTTC. This sequence encodes CASSFQSTYYNEQFF. Full variable domain (missing parts from reference TRBV7-2 and TRBJ2-1): GAGVSQSPSNKVTEKGKDVELRCDPISGHTALYWYRQSLGQGLEFLIYFQGNSAPDKSGLPSDRFSAERTGGSVSTLTIQRTQQEDSAVYLCASSFQSTYYNEQFFGPGTRLTVL.

The genes are TRBV19 and TRBJ2-7; no reliable D call. The CDR3 spans 14 residues. The germline V gene encodes CDR1 LNHDA and CDR2 SQIVND (reference sequence). Trimming shortened V by 5 bases and J by 0 bases, and 11 bases separated the two germline ends. The CDR3 coding sequence is TGTGCCAGTAGTGTCTCAGCGAGCTCCTACGAGCAGTACTTC. Translated: CASSVSASSYEQYF.

This chain joins TRBV5-4 and TRBJ2-7, with D perhaps matching TRBD1 or TRBD2 (6 bases each). Per the germline V gene, CDR1 is SGHNT and CDR2 is YYREEE (reference sequence). The V end lost 5 bases, the J end lost 7 bases, and 19 bases lay between the germline ends. The CDR3 runs to 14 residues. The CDR3 sequence: CASRYDRGPGEQYF. The CDR3 DNA sequence: TGTGCCAGCAGGTACGACCGGGGGCCGGGGGAGCAGTACTTC.

As regards this clone: At one end, the junction sequence differs from germline, possibly due to a read error. The V call is TRBV2, the J call TRBJ2-6, with a tentative D call TRBD2 (6 bases). Germline loops: CDR1 SNHLY, CDR2 FYNNEI. This CDR3 contains 11 residues. The CDR3 DNA is TGCGGGGGCTCTGGGGCCAACGTCCTGACTTTC. Its translation: CGGSGANVLTF.

CDR3 DNA sequence: TGTGCCAGCGGACAGGGGGGTTGGTACGAGCAGTACTTC. Amino acids: CASGQGGWYEQYF. The chain carries TRBV7-2 and TRBJ2-7; TRBD1 matches at 10 bases. The CDR3 has 13 amino acids. CDR1 and CDR2 (germline): SGHTA, FQGNSA. V dropped 8 bases and J dropped 4; count of bases not matched to a gene: 5.

This chain connects TRBV6-1 to TRBJ2-1; TRBD2 matches at 7 bases. The CDR3 totals 14 residues. CDR1 and CDR2 from the germline V gene are MNHNS and SASEGT. V lost 6 bases, J lost 3 bases, and 5 bases stayed unmatched. For the CDR3, the DNA is TGTGCCAGCAGCCGAAGCGGGAACTACAATGAGCAGTTCTTC. This encodes CASSRSGNYNEQFF.

In DNA form, the CDR3 reads TGTGCCAGCAGTAGCACCGGGACAGCGAACACCGGGGAGCTGTTTTTT. It encodes CASSSTGTANTGELFF. This sequence joins TRBV28 and TRBJ2-2, with 7 bases aligning to TRBD1. Germline assignment: CDR1 MDHEN and CDR2 SYDVKM. The CDR3 runs 16 residues. The V segment lost 5 bases and the J segment 0 bases; nucleotides outside the gene matches: 6. The entire variable domain, with the rest obtained from reference TRBV28 and TRBJ2-2, is as follows: DVKVTQSSRYLVKRTGEKVFLECVQDMDHENMFWYRQDPGLGLRLIYFSYDVKMKEKGDIPEGYSVSREKKERFSLILESASTNQTSMYLCASSSTGTANTGELFFGEGSRLTVL.

On this clone itself: Other DNA sequences from this sample encode an identical CDR3 as well. V is TRBV18 and J is TRBJ1-5; D is ambiguous. This CDR3 region has 13 residues. Germline CDR1 reads KGHSH; CDR2 reads LQKENI. V was cut by 0 bases and J by 7 bases, with 7 bases left in between. The CDR3 region has the DNA TGTGCCAGCTCACCACCTGTCGGCCAGCCCCAGCATTTT. Encoded protein: CASSPPVGQPQHF. Combining the CDR3 with reference TRBV18 and TRBJ1-5 gives the whole variable domain NAGVMQNPRHLVRRRGQEARLRCSPMKGHSHVYWYRQLPEEGLKFMVYLQKENIIDESGMPKERFSAEFPKEGPSILRIQQVVRGDSAAYFCASSPPVGQPQHFGDGTRLSIL.

The chain has TRBV7-8 and TRBJ2-5; TRBD2 matches at 10 bases. The CDR3 totals 16 residues. Germline V gene data show CDR1 as SGHVS and CDR2 as FQNEAQ. V dropped 5 bases and J dropped 5; count of bases not matched to a gene: 11. As DNA, the CDR3 is TGTGCCAGCAGCCAATTAGCGGGAGGATTCGGGGAGACCCAGTACTTC. Translating gives CASSQLAGGFGETQYF.

To note about this clone: The identical CDR3 is also encoded by other nucleotide sequences in the sample. The chain is built from TRBV27 and TRBJ1-5, with D perhaps matching TRBD1 (6 bases). Germline CDR1 reads MNHEY; CDR2 reads SMNVEV (reference sequence). The CDR3 spans 13 residues. V shed 4 bases and J shed 4 bases, with 8 bases lying between them. This CDR3 is CASSYRGNQPQHF. The CDR3 bases are TGTGCCAGCAGTTATAGGGGGAATCAGCCCCAGCATTTT.

Only one count was recorded for this clone. The chain employs TRBV7-2 and TRBJ1-5, with D maybe TRBD1 (5 bases). V dropped 2 bases and J dropped 2 bases, with 10 bases sitting between them. The CDR3 contains 15 residues. Germline V gives CDR1 SGHTA, CDR2 FQGNSA. This chain's CDR3 is CASSLQGRGNQPQHF. Written as DNA, the CDR3 is TGTGCCAGCAGCTTACAGGGAAGAGGCAATCAGCCCCAGCATTTT.

This chain joins TRBV6-1 and TRBJ2-3; the match to TRBD2 covers 12 bases. The germline CDR1 and CDR2 sequences are MNHNS and SASEGT. V lost 4 bases and J lost 6; bases outside the gene matches: 14. This CDR3 is 18 amino acids long. In DNA form, the CDR3 reads TGTGCCAGCAGTGTGCGTCTAGCGGGAGGGCCTCTTTATGATACGCAGTATTTT. Translating it yields CASSVRLAGGPLYDTQYF.

This chain connects TRBV28 to TRBJ2-7; 9 bases align to TRBD1. Germline trimming cut 1 base from V and 6 bases from J; bases unmatched to any gene: 7. Germline CDR1 reads MDHEN; CDR2 reads SYDVKM. The CDR3 spans 15 residues. CDR3 in DNA: TGTGCCAGCAGTTTATTTGGCTCGACAGGGGGCGAGCAGTACTTC. It translates to CASSLFGSTGGEQYF.

The chain uses TRBV28 and TRBJ2-7; D gene unclear. The CDR3 is 9 residues long. In germline, CDR1 is MDHEN, CDR2 SYDVKM. V was trimmed by 6 bases and J by 12 bases, leaving 9 bases between them. This CDR3 is CASSPGPYF. The CDR3 DNA is TGTGCCAGCAGCCCGGGTCCGTACTTC.

This chain joins TRBV25-1 and TRBJ1-1, with D perhaps matching TRBD1 (6 bases). The germline V and J ends were trimmed by 2 bases and 0 bases, with 10 bases remaining between them. The V gene's germline CDR1 is MGHDK and CDR2 SYGVNS. There are 15 residues in the CDR3. CDR3 in amino acids: CASSEPGAMNTEAFF. DNA of the CDR3: TGTGCCAGCAGTGAACCAGGGGCCATGAACACTGAAGCTTTCTTT.

The V and J genes are TRBV2 and TRBJ2-5; tentatively, D is TRBD2 (5 bases). Deletions cut 6 bases from V and 5 bases from J, with 19 bases between. Germline CDR1 is SNHLY and CDR2 is FYNNEI. This CDR3 spans 15 amino acids. CDR3 nucleotides: TGTGCCAGCAGCCTGGGTCTTAGAGGAGGCGAGACCCAGTACTTC. Translated, it gives CASSLGLRGGETQYF. Drawing the rest from reference TRBV2 and TRBJ2-5, the complete variable domain is EPEVTQTPSHQVTQMGQEVILRCVPISNHLYFYWYRQILGQKVEFLVSFYNNEISEKSEIFDDQFSVERPDGSNFTLKIRSTKLEDSAMYFCASSLGLRGGETQYFGPGTRLLVL.

The V call is TRBV15, the J call TRBJ2-5; a possible D gene is TRBD1 (6 bases). The CDR3 has 16 amino acids. V was pared by 0 bases and J by 1 base, with 12 bases between. The germline V gene has CDR1 LNHNV and CDR2 YYDKDF (reference sequence). CDR3 sequence reads: CATSRDRGGFQETQYF. CDR3 DNA sequence: TGTGCCACCAGCAGAGACAGGGGTGGCTTCCAAGAGACCCAGTACTTC.

The chain joins TRBV28 to TRBJ1-5; D unresolved. The germline V gene has CDR1 MDHEN and CDR2 SYDVKM. The CDR3 length is 12 residues. V lost 6 bases and J lost 5, with 8 bases in between. CDR3 DNA: TGTGCCAGCAGCTCTGCCCATCAGCCCCAGCATTTT. This encodes CASSSAHQPQHF.